One and the same sample provided the 29 T cell receptor beta chains below, sequenced in a study of cytomegalovirus exposure and HLA in healthy donors. The primer mix had 60 Vbeta and 13 Jbeta primers. TCRdb's copy holds only in-frame clones and misses some; the assay was immunoSEQ multiplex PCR. Among approximately 86,000 clones listed, 85% were seen once. Sample: PBMCs. Receptors were obtained from a man aged 35-49 years in good health and CMV-seropositive.

This chain joins TRBV9 and TRBJ2-3; the D is unclear. The germline CDR1 and CDR2 sequences are SGDLS and YYNGEE. Trimming took off 4 bases at V and 0 bases at J, with 12 bases between the two ends. The CDR3 runs 15 residues. CDR3 sequence (DNA): TGTGCCAGCAGCTCCGACTTGATTAGCACAGATACGCAGTATTTT. Translating it yields CASSSDLISTDTQYF.

The chain carries TRBV7-9 and TRBJ2-3, with 10 bases aligning to TRBD2. This CDR3 is built from 15 residues. Germline assignment: CDR1 SEHNR and CDR2 FQNEAQ (reference sequence). V lost 4 bases, J lost 3 bases, and 4 bases stayed unmatched. This CDR3 reads CASSSTSGETDTQYF. CDR3 DNA sequence: TGTGCCAGCAGCTCTACTAGCGGGGAAACAGATACGCAGTATTTT. Looking up the rest from reference TRBV7-9 and TRBJ2-3 gives the full variable domain: DTGVSQNPRHKITKRGQNVTFRCDPISEHNRLYWYRQTLGQGPEFLTYFQNEAQLEKSRLLSDRFSAERPKGSFSTLEIQRTEQGDSAMYLCASSSTSGETDTQYFGPGTRLTVL.

The genes are TRBV5-5 and TRBJ2-7; 7 bases match TRBD2. The V gene end was trimmed by 0 bases and the J gene end by 7 bases; junction bases not matched to a gene: 7. This CDR3 region has 14 residues. The V gene's germline CDR1 is SGHKS and CDR2 YYEKEE (reference sequence). This CDR3 reads CASSLGPRGGEQYF. CDR3 coding DNA: TGTGCCAGCAGCTTGGGGCCGCGCGGGGGTGAGCAGTACTTC.

The chain links TRBV21-1 to TRBJ1-3; the DNA was not compared with TRBD1, the D call given in the table. TRBV21-1 is flagged as a pseudogene. This CDR3 has 16 residues. CDR3 in DNA: TGTGCCAGCAGCAAGGGACAGGGGTCCTCTGGAAACACCATATATTTT. As protein: CASSKGQGSSGNTIYF.

The chain links TRBV10-2 to TRBJ1-5, with D perhaps TRBD1 (5 bases). This CDR3 contains 14 residues. Germline assignment: CDR1 WSHSY and CDR2 SAAADI. With 4 bases removed from V and 2 bases from J, the gap between germline ends came to 9 bases. The CDR3 sequence: CASSVQGGNQPQHF. The CDR3, as DNA: TGCGCCAGCAGTGTCCAGGGCGGCAATCAGCCCCAGCATTTT.

This chain joins TRBV9 and TRBJ2-5; TRBD2 might be the D (6 bases). The germline V gene has CDR1 SGDLS and CDR2 YYNGEE. V was cut by 0 bases and J by 4 bases, with 16 bases left in between. This CDR3 has 16 residues. The CDR3 nucleotides are TGTGCCAGCAGCGTAGTTCCGGGAGCCGTGAGAGAGACCCAGTACTTC. It is translated as CASSVVPGAVRETQYF.

This CDR3 is CASSPREIYEQYF. The CDR3 coding sequence is TGTGCCAGCTCACCACGCGAGATCTACGAGCAGTACTTC. The chain employs TRBV18 and TRBJ2-7; D is unresolved. Germline V lookup: CDR1 KGHSH, CDR2 LQKENI. Trimming cost V 1 base and J 3 bases, with 7 bases left between them. The CDR3 length is 13 residues. Full variable domain (missing parts from reference TRBV18 and TRBJ2-7): NAGVMQNPRHLVRRRGQEARLRCSPMKGHSHVYWYRQLPEEGLKFMVYLQKENIIDESGMPKERFSAEFPKEGPSILRIQQVVRGDSAAYFCASSPREIYEQYFGPGTRLTVT.

The V gene is TRBV6-6, the J gene TRBJ2-5, with TRBD1 identical over 7 bases. This CDR3 is 16 amino acids long. Germline values: CDR1 MNHNY, CDR2 SVGAGI (reference sequence). Unmatched junction bases numbered 10, after V lost 5 bases and J lost 1 base. CDR3 amino acids: CASSQRQGTSQETQYF. The CDR3 nucleotides read TGTGCCAGCAGTCAGAGACAGGGAACAAGCCAAGAGACCCAGTACTTC.

The V gene is TRBV6-5, the J gene TRBJ1-2; tentative D call: TRBD1 (5 bases). This CDR3 has 12 residues. Germline values: CDR1 MNHEY, CDR2 SVGAGI. Trimming cost V 5 bases and J 5 bases, with 9 bases left between them. CDR3 loop: CASSEQGYGYTF. In DNA form, the CDR3 reads TGTGCCAGCAGTGAGCAGGGTTATGGCTACACCTTC.

As to this clone: The junction and the germline gene differ at one end; a read error may be behind it. The V call is TRBV7-9, the J call TRBJ2-3; D is perhaps TRBD2 (6 bases). Germline assignment: CDR1 SEHNR and CDR2 FQNEAQ (reference sequence). This CDR3 comprises 16 residues. In DNA, the CDR3 is TGTTCCAGCAGCTTAGGTGTCGCGGGGAGGACAGATACGCAGTATTTT. The encoded protein is CSSSLGVAGRTDTQYF.

The chain joins TRBV27 to TRBJ1-5; tentative D call: TRBD1 (6 bases). This CDR3 is built from 13 residues. V was cut by 5 bases and J by 5 bases, with 10 bases left in between. Germline CDR1 and CDR2: MNHEY and SMNVEV (reference sequence). This CDR3 is CASSRQGYQPQHF. The CDR3 region has the DNA TGTGCCAGCAGTAGGCAGGGGTATCAGCCCCAGCATTTT.

The chain joins TRBV15 to TRBJ1-5; TRBD1 might be the D (6 bases). The CDR3 loop spans 14 amino acids. Germline V gene lookup returns CDR1 LNHNV and CDR2 YYDKDF (reference sequence). V lost 0 bases, J lost 8 bases, and 11 bases lay in between. The CDR3 protein is CATSRDPGAEPQHF. CDR3 nucleotides: TGTGCCACCAGCAGAGATCCAGGGGCCGAGCCCCAGCATTTT.

The rearrangement uses TRBV5-4 and TRBJ2-5, with unresolved D. The J call may be in error: the DNA end matches TRBJ2-7 better. The germline V gene has CDR1 SGHNT and CDR2 YYREEE (reference sequence). The CDR3 covers 15 residues. The CDR3 DNA follows: TGTGCCAGCAGCTTGGACCAAGCTTACTCCTACGAGCAGTACTTC. Residues: CASSLDQAYSYEQYF.

This clone appeared once. This chain joins TRBV25-1 and TRBJ2-5; no clear D gene. Per the germline V gene, CDR1 is MGHDK and CDR2 is SYGVNS. Trimming took 3 bases from V and 4 from J, leaving 9 bases between them. There are 13 residues in the CDR3. The CDR3 protein is CASSDHPGETQYF. CDR3 bases: TGTGCCAGCAGTGACCACCCCGGAGAGACCCAGTACTTC.

The table lists this clone with a count of one. The rearrangement links TRBV28 to TRBJ2-7; 9 bases fit TRBD2. Germline lookup yields CDR1 MDHEN and CDR2 SYDVKM. The V and J ends lost 10 bases and 2 bases, in that order; junction bases with no gene match: 6. This CDR3 has 13 residues. For the CDR3, the DNA is TGTGCCACCCGGGGGACTAGCACCTACGAGCAGTACTTC. This gives the protein CATRGTSTYEQYF.

The chain joins TRBV6-5 to TRBJ2-5; 8 nucleotides align to TRBD1. The V gene's germline CDR1 is MNHEY and CDR2 SVGAGI. The ends lost 2 bases at V and 4 bases at J; junction bases unmatched: 6. This CDR3 comprises 15 residues. The CDR3 reads CASSYGAGGGETQYF. The CDR3 DNA reads as TGTGCCAGCAGTTACGGGGCAGGGGGCGGAGAGACCCAGTACTTC.

V and J are TRBV2 and TRBJ2-7, with 11 bases identical to TRBD2. J was trimmed by 6 bases and V by 5 bases; bases with no gene match: 9. The CDR3 is 15 amino acids. Germline CDR1 and CDR2: SNHLY and FYNNEI. The CDR3 DNA reads as TGTGCCAGCAGTAAACTAGCGGGGGTGGGGAGCGAGCAGTACTTC. The encoded protein is CASSKLAGVGSEQYF.

J is TRBJ1-2 and V is TRBV28; D gene ambiguous. Germline V gene lookup returns CDR1 MDHEN and CDR2 SYDVKM. The germline V and J ends were trimmed by 5 bases and 5 bases, with 15 bases remaining between them. This CDR3 has 14 residues. The CDR3 protein is CASSTHRPGYGYTF. Here the CDR3 DNA reads TGTGCCAGCAGTACCCACCGCCCGGGTTATGGCTACACCTTC.

The gene calls are TRBV30 and TRBJ1-6, with 8 bases lining up with TRBD1. Per germline, CDR1 GTSNPN and CDR2 SVGIG (reference sequence). The CDR3 has 14 residues. After removal of 0 bases from V and 9 bases from J, the junction contained 4 bases not matched to a gene. The CDR3 reads CAWSVRTGSSPLHF. The CDR3 DNA sequence: TGTGCCTGGAGTGTCAGGACAGGGAGTTCACCCCTCCACTTT.

The CDR3 region has the DNA TGCGCCAGCAGCATAGCGGGGGGCACAGATACGCAGTATTTT. It encodes CASSIAGGTDTQYF. The chain recombines TRBV5-1 with TRBJ2-3; 9 positions match TRBD2. There are 14 residues in the CDR3. CDR1 is SGHRS, CDR2 YFSETQ, per germline. V lost 4 bases to trimming and J lost 1 base; unmatched junction nucleotides: 1.

This chain's CDR3 is CASSFNGGDYGYTF. DNA of the CDR3: TGTGCCAGCAGCTTTAACGGGGGGGACTATGGCTACACCTTC. V is TRBV9 and J is TRBJ1-2; maybe TRBD1 (5 bases). V was cut by 4 bases and J by 3 bases, with 13 bases left in between. Looked up from germline, CDR1 is SGDLS and CDR2 is YYNGEE. This CDR3 has 14 amino acids.

The rearrangement links TRBV6-5 to TRBJ2-5, with 14 bases aligning to TRBD2. The J segment lost 9 bases and the V segment lost 2 bases, leaving 5 bases of the junction unmatched. Per germline, CDR1 MNHEY and CDR2 SVGAGI. The CDR3 spans 15 residues. As DNA, the CDR3 is TGTGCCAGCAGTTACCGGGGACTAGCGGGAGTATCCCAGTACTTC. Its translation is CASSYRGLAGVSQYF.

In nucleotides, the CDR3 is TGTGCCAGCAGTGAAGTCAGGGTCTACGAGCAGTACTTC. Its protein is CASSEVRVYEQYF. This chain joins TRBV2 and TRBJ2-7, with a tentative D call TRBD1 (5 bases). V gave up 1 base and J gave up 3 bases, with 7 bases separating them. The germline CDR1 and CDR2 sequences are SNHLY and FYNNEI. The CDR3 extends over 13 amino acids.

The V gene is TRBV6-5, the J gene TRBJ1-5; D gene unclear. The length of the CDR3 is 12 residues. The V and J ends lost 9 bases and 1 base respectively, with 7 bases between them. The germline V gene has CDR1 MNHEY and CDR2 SVGAGI. Here the CDR3 DNA reads TGTGCCAGTGACTGGAGCAATCAGCCCCAGCATTTT. The encoded protein is CASDWSNQPQHF.

In its sample, this clone was seen once. CDR3 protein: CATSRSGVPYEQYF. The CDR3 DNA reads as TGTGCCACCAGCCGTTCGGGGGTCCCCTACGAGCAGTACTTC. V is TRBV15 and J is TRBJ2-7, with D tentatively TRBD2 (6 bases). V lost 5 bases to trimming and J lost 2 bases, with 13 bases between them. The V gene's germline CDR1 is LNHNV and CDR2 YYDKDF (reference sequence). The CDR3 extends over 14 amino acids. Complete variable domain (other parts from reference TRBV15 and TRBJ2-7): DAMVIQNPRYQVTQFGKPVTLSCSQTLNHNVMYWYQQKSSQAPKLLFHYYDKDFNNEADTPDNFQSRRPNTSFCFLDIRSPGLGDTAMYLCATSRSGVPYEQYFGPGTRLTVT.

This clone came up a few times. This chain joins TRBV5-1 and TRBJ2-2, with D possibly TRBD2 on 5 matching bases. The CDR3 covers 14 residues. Trimming cost V 6 bases and J 5 bases, with 14 bases left between them. Germline-derived CDR1 and CDR2 are SGHRS and YFSETQ. CDR3 loop: CASKEPGVTGELFF. CDR3 coding DNA: TGCGCCAGCAAAGAACCCGGGGTAACCGGGGAGCTGTTTTTT. The whole variable domain, filled in from reference TRBV5-1 and TRBJ2-2, reads KAGVTQTPRYLIKTRGQQVTLSCSPISGHRSVSWYQQTPGQGLQFLFEYFSETQRNKGNFPGRFSGRQFSNSRSEMNVSTLELGDSALYLCASKEPGVTGELFFGEGSRLTVL.

This clone was observed a single time. The chain links TRBV7-2 to TRBJ2-1; 8 nucleotides match TRBD2. V shed 5 bases and J 0 bases; nucleotides not matched to a gene: 12. The germline V gene has CDR1 SGHTA and CDR2 FQGNSA. The CDR3 extends over 18 amino acids. The CDR3 region has the DNA TGTGCCAGCAGCCGTCAAATAGCGGGGATGAGCTCCTACAATGAGCAGTTCTTC. This translates into CASSRQIAGMSSYNEQFF. The entire variable domain, with the rest obtained from reference TRBV7-2 and TRBJ2-1, is as follows: GAGVSQSPSNKVTEKGKDVELRCDPISGHTALYWYRQSLGQGLEFLIYFQGNSAPDKSGLPSDRFSAERTGGSVSTLTIQRTQQEDSAVYLCASSRQIAGMSSYNEQFFGPGTRLTVL.

The chain recombines TRBV6-5 with TRBJ1-2, with D possibly matching TRBD1 (5 bases). CDR3 length equals 15 residues. The germline gives CDR1 MNHEY, CDR2 SVGAGI. V lost 2 bases to trimming and J lost 6 bases, with 16 bases between them. CDR3 protein: CASSYGSGRRDGYTF. The DNA for the CDR3 is TGTGCCAGCAGTTACGGCTCAGGGCGGCGAGATGGCTACACCTTC.

V and J are TRBV4-2 and TRBJ2-2, with TRBD1 as a possible D gene (5 bases). The CDR3 is 16 amino acids. In germline, CDR1 is LGHNA, CDR2 YNFKEQ. V lost 0 bases and J 6 bases, leaving 14 bases between the germline ends. The CDR3: CASSQEGAGGAGELFF. CDR3 DNA sequence: TGTGCCAGCAGCCAAGAAGGGGCAGGTGGGGCCGGGGAGCTGTTTTTT.